This T cell receptor beta chain was recorded in a study of PD-1 blockade in classical Hodgkin lymphoma. The CDR3 runs to 14 residues. The junction had 12 bases not matched to a gene; V was cut back by 4 bases and J by 8 bases. Germline V gene data show CDR1 as SGDLS and CDR2 as YYNGEE. Study-wide points: Healthy donors reportedly exceeded newly diagnosed patients in baseline TCR diversity. Whoever responded completely had baseline diversity much like that seen in newly diagnosed patients. Individuals who commenced nivolumab within less than 1 year of ASCT were excluded.

Brentuximab vedotin exposure varied, and every patient relapsed after autologous stem cell transplantation. In regard to this clone: What it binds is unknown.

This table comes from immunoSEQ multiplex PCR, and its TCRdb copy is limited to in-frame clones, with some not included. The sample includes about 98,000 clones, 81% of them seen just once. This material consisted of peripheral blood mononuclear cells (PBMCs), taken before the second cycle of nivolumab. The sequence derives from a human donor with classical Hodgkin lymphoma. The chain uses TRBV9 and TRBJ2-7; TRBD2 aligns across 7 bases. CDR3 sequence reads: CASSSPASSGKQYF. The DNA for the CDR3 is TGTGCCAGCAGCAGCCCTGCTTCAAGCGGGAAGCAGTACTTC. Drawing the rest from reference TRBV9 and TRBJ2-7, the complete variable domain is DSGVTQTPKHLITATGQRVTLRCSPRSGDLSVYWYQQSLDQGLQFLIQYYNGEERAKGNILERFSAQQFPDLHSELNLSSLELGDSALYFCASSSPASSGKQYFGPGTRLTVT.